This T cell receptor (beta chain) emerged from a study of CD8 T cells in Susac syndrome. The study's findings and limits: The authors acknowledged that the study's TCR sequencing and HLA analysis involved relatively few individuals.

This clonotype is a singleton in its sample. Its antigen is not identified. J lost 7 bases, V lost 5 bases, and 11 bases had no gene match. CDR3 length: 16 amino acids. Germline assignment: CDR1 DFQATT and CDR2 SNEGSKA (reference sequence). cDNA came from roughly 0.47 to 1 ug RNA primed by random hexamers. The immunoSEQ assay covered 54 Vbeta and 13 Jbeta segments for CDR3. TCRdb reprocessed the immunoSEQ multiplex PCR reads with MiXCR, giving one entry per CDR3 protein. The repertoire includes 300,000 to 350,000 distinct CDR3 sequences, roughly 94% of them detected once, and 0.065% sits in the top ten.

The chain carries TRBV20-1 and TRBJ2-3; 14 bases align to TRBD2. The sample was CD4+ T cells from PBMCs. The clonotype comes from a human donor with multiple sclerosis. The CDR3 spells CSASRTSGGIRNTQYF. Written as DNA, the CDR3 is TGCAGTGCTTCCCGGACTAGCGGGGGGATAAGGAATACGCAGTATTTT.